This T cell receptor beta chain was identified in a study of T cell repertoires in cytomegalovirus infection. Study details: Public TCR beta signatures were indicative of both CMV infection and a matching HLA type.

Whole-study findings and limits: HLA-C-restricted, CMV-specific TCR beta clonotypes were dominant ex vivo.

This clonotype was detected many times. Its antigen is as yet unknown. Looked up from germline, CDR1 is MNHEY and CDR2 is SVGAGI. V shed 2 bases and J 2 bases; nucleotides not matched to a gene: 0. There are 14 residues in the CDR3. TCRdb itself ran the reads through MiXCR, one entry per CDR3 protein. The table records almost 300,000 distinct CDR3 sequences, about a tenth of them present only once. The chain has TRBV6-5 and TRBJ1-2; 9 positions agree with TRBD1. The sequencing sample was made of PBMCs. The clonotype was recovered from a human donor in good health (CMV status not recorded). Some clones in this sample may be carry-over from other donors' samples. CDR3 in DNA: TGTGCCAGCAGTTACGGGACAGGGAACTATGGCTACACCTTC. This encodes CASSYGTGNYGYTF.